The text below deals with one T cell receptor beta chain. The target of this receptor is not known. No base quality values were provided; no much bigger clone lies one nucleotide off. The trim is 0 bases for V and 3 bases for J, with a gap of 17 bases between the germline ends. As encoded in the germline V gene, CDR1 is MGHRA while CDR2 is YSYEKL. From cysteine to phenylalanine, the CDR3 is 18 amino acids long. CDR3 DNA is the only sequence kept; it has 54 bases, read in frame from the first base. The record originates from a study of CD8+ T cells in alopecia areata (dated by TCRdb to the late 2010s). Context from the whole study: The treated patients took part in an open-label pilot trial in which moderate-to-severe alopecia areata was treated with oral tofacitinib at 5 to 10 mg twice daily. Scalp clonality was compared among normal scalp (n=4), patchy alopecia areata scalp (n=8), and alopecia totalis/universalis scalp (n=8). Patients stayed on tofacitinib for 6 to 18 months and then had 6 months of follow-up off drug so that delayed response and recurrence could be assessed. High-throughput TCRbeta sequencing was used to examine T cell clonal expansion in alopecia areata in both the C3H/HeJ mouse model and human patients. Patients on tofacitinib were biopsied at baseline and after 4 and 24 weeks of treatment, and several of the patients also had a later scalp biopsy. TCRbeta CDR3 regions were amplified by immunoSEQ multiplex PCR using 35 Vbeta forward and 13 Jbeta reverse primers. RNA was extracted with the PAXgene miRNA kit for fixed scalp, the miRNeasy kit for PBMCs, and the RNeasy kit for mouse skin. Human TCRbeta sequencing covered scalp tissue and sorted CD4+ and CD8+ peripheral blood T cells from patchy and totalis/universalis alopecia areata patients and healthy controls. Results the study describes overall, beyond this receptor: Compared with normal scalp, lesional scalp had higher clonality and more expanded CD8+ clones, particularly in alopecia totalis/universalis, a pattern that suggests antigenic drive. Shared TCR sequences between patients were less evident than in mice, which may be partly attributable to HLA diversity in the patient population. Scalp TCR repertoire analysis is complicated because resident alphabeta T cells in normal human skin are also sequenced, whereas mouse skin is dominated by gammadelta T cells.

Lesional scalp punch biopsies and peripheral blood were obtained from alopecia areata patients. PBMCs were isolated by density centrifugation and stained for CD3, CD4 and CD8, and CD4+ and CD8+ T cells were sorted on a FACSAria. Library construction relied on the immunoSEQ multiplex PCR assay. To provide template for TCR sequencing, every sample had RNA extracted and reverse transcribed into cDNA. First-strand cDNA was synthesized with SuperScript III using a 2:1 mix of oligo-dT and random hexamers. Amplification bias was assessed with a synthetic immune receptor repertoire, and residual bias was removed computationally. Concerning the study's data processing: Raw reads were preprocessed for error removal, and CDR3 was defined according to IMGT conventions as running from the conserved cysteine to phenylalanine. Clonality was calculated as 1 minus Shannon entropy normalized by log2 of the number of productive unique TCRs. Scalp TCRbeta sequences were cross-referenced with sorted blood CD4 and CD8 repertoires so that the CD4 or CD8 identity of scalp clones could be inferred. TCRdb holds this immuneACCESS table with in-frame rearrangements only. Some clones are missing; in checked studies, unresolved V genes explain under half, and the rest has no known cause. V and J calls and clone size are those listed in that table; D and trimming were worked out from the DNA. This sample comprises 75,000 to 100,000 clones, roughly 47% of them detected only once. The ten largest account for 0.79% of the sample.

The V and J genes are TRBV4-1 and TRBJ2-2; no D gene is confidently identified. The sequence came from a human donor with alopecia areata. The specimen sequenced was CD4+ T cells sorted from blood. The DNA sequence is as follows: TGCGCCAGCAGCCAAGACGGTATCCGGGTTGGGGACACCGGGGAGCTGTTTTTT. The encoded protein is CASSQDGIRVGDTGELFF.